These T cell receptor beta chains were read from a single sample in a study of a mutant IDH1 vaccine in newly diagnosed glioma. TCRdb's table, derived via immunoSEQ multiplex PCR, lists solely in-frame clones and lacks some. The table records about 59,000 clones, roughly 87% of them present only once. These receptors are not linked to any known antigen. The material was PBMCs, obtained from a glioma patient whose treatment included an IDH1 peptide vaccine. The receptors were gathered from a man in his thirties or forties with glioma. The CDR3 runs from the conserved cysteine through the conserved F or W. A D gene is named only where the DNA matches it firmly. Only part of the rows carry a size: once, few, many, or a class if the clone is expanded.

TRBV5-3,TRBJ1-1,-,once,TGTGCCAGAAGCTTGGGGTTGGTGGGGGTTCCCGATCCTGAAGCTTTCTTT,CARSLGLVGVPDPEAFF
TRBV2,TRBJ1-4,-,once,TGTGCCAGCAGTGAAGAAGAGGTTGGTATCGAAAAACTGTTTTTT,CASSEEEVGIEKLFF
TRBV5-1,TRBJ2-1,-,-,TGCGCCAGCTTTAAACAGGGATCCCCCTACAATGAGCAGTTCTTC,CASFKQGSPYNEQFF
TRBV7-8,TRBJ2-7,-,-,TGTGCCAGCAGCACAAGATGGGGCAGGGAGTCCTACGAGCAGTACTTC,CASSTRWGRESYEQYF
TRBV7-7,TRBJ1-3,TRBD1,-,TGTGCCGTTAAATCCGGGACAGGGTTTGGGAACACCATATATTTT,CAVKSGTGFGNTIYF
TRBV27,TRBJ1-1,-,-,TGTGCCAGCAGTTCCGATCTGAGAACTGAAGCTTTCTTT,CASSSDLRTEAFF
TRBV4-1,TRBJ1-4,TRBD1,-,TGCGCCAGCAGCCAAACCGGGACAGCAACTAATGAAAAACTGTTTTTT,CASSQTGTATNEKLFF
TRBV19,TRBJ2-1,-,-,TGTGCCAGTAGTCCGGACGGGAGTTCCTACAATGAGCAGTTCTTC,CASSPDGSSYNEQFF
TRBV6-5,TRBJ1-2,-,once,TGTGCCAGCAGTTACTCGAGGGGGGCAGGAAGTAATGGCTACACCTTC,CASSYSRGAGSNGYTF
TRBV6-4,TRBJ2-1,-,-,TGTGCCAGCAGTGACTCGAACGGGGGTGATGAGCAGTTCTTC,CASSDSNGGDEQFF
TRBV4-1,TRBJ2-3,-,-,TGCGCCAGCAGCCAAGAGTGGGAGACAGCTAGCACAGATACGCAGTATTTT,CASSQEWETASTDTQYF
TRBV5-1,TRBJ2-7,-,-,TGCGCCAGCAGACGTCGGACGGGGAGCTCCTACGAGCAGTACTTC,CASRRRTGSSYEQYF
TRBV27,TRBJ2-6,-,-,TGTGCCAGCAGTCTCAACAGGAAGGTCAGCTCTGGGGCCAACGTCCTGACTTTC,CASSLNRKVSSGANVLTF
TRBV19,TRBJ1-2,TRBD1,-,TGTGCCAGTAGTCCAAGGACAGGGACGGGGTATGGCTACACCTTC,CASSPRTGTGYGYTF
TRBV2,TRBJ2-7,TRBD1,-,TGTGCCAGCAGGCCTCGACAGGGAATGGATTACTTC,CASRPRQGMDYF
TRBV7-2,TRBJ1-5,TRBD1,-,TGTGCCAGCAGCTTGGGACAGCGACGGAATCAGCCCCAGCATTTT,CASSLGQRRNQPQHF
TRBV25-1,TRBJ2-5,-,once,TGTGCCAGCAGTGAATGGGCGGGTCGAGAGACCCAGTACTTC,CASSEWAGRETQYF
TRBV7-8,TRBJ1-6,-,-,TGTGCCAGCAGCTTAGCGCTGGGGGCGAGTGAATTTTCACCCCTCCACTTT,CASSLALGASEFSPLHF
TRBV9,TRBJ2-2,-,-,TGTGCCAGCAGCGTCCCGGGCCTAGGGGTTGGGGAGCTGTTTTTT,CASSVPGLGVGELFF
TRBV28,TRBJ1-2,-,once,TGTGCCAGCAGGACTTGGACAGCGACTACCTCTATGGGCTACACCTTC,CASRTWTATTSMGYTF
TRBV27,TRBJ2-7,-,-,TGTGCCAGCAGTTTAGGGGACGGCCTCTACGAGCAGTACTTC,CASSLGDGLYEQYF
TRBV6-1,TRBJ2-3,-,-,TGTGCCAGCAGTGAACGGGTCCAGGCAACAGATACGCAGTATTTT,CASSERVQATDTQYF
TRBV2,TRBJ2-2,-,-,TGTGCCAGCAGGATCTCTCAGGGTTGGGGCGGGGAGCTGTTTTTT,CASRISQGWGGELFF
TRBV19,TRBJ2-7,TRBD2,-,TGTGCCAGTAGCTCCCCGGGGGTAGCGGGGGTGAACGAGCAGTACTTC,CASSSPGVAGVNEQYF
TRBV11-3,TRBJ1-6,-,-,TGTGCCAGCAGCTTAGGGCAACCCCGATCACCCCTCCACTTT,CASSLGQPRSPLHF
TRBV9,TRBJ2-3,TRBD2,-,TGTGCCAGCAGCGTAGCTGGTAGCGGGGGGGGAACAGATACGCAGTATTTT,CASSVAGSGGGTDTQYF
TRBV12-5,TRBJ2-7,TRBD1,-,TGTGCTAGTGTTCTGGCGGAGGGGACAGGACGAACCTCGAGAGAGCAGTACTTC,CASVLAEGTGRTSREQYF
TRBV19,TRBJ2-2,TRBD2,few,TGTGCCAGTAGTATCACCGGGACTAGCTCGAACACCGGGGAGCTGTTTTTT,CASSITGTSSNTGELFF
TRBV5-6,TRBJ1-1,TRBD1,-,TGTGCCAGCAGCTTAGGGGGCCGTGGAGAAGCTTTCTTT,CASSLGGRGEAFF
TRBV5-8,TRBJ2-1,-,-,TGTGCCAGCAGCTTGGGGCAGGGGAACTCCTACAATGAGCAGTTCTTC,CASSLGQGNSYNEQFF
TRBV11-2,TRBJ2-7,-,-,TGTGCCAGCAGCTTAACAGGAGAAAACTACGAGCAGTACTTC,CASSLTGENYEQYF
TRBV4-1,TRBJ2-5,-,-,TGCGCCAGCAGCCAACCAGGGGCGGCGACCCAGTACTTC,CASSQPGAATQYF
TRBV6-5,TRBJ1-5,-,few,TGTGCCAGCAGTTACAACGGGGCCCCCCCAGGTCAGCCCCAGCATTTT,CASSYNGAPPGQPQHF
TRBV5-4,TRBJ1-1,TRBD1,few,TGTGCCAGCAGCGCTAAAACAGGGGCGGGGAACACTGAAGCTTTCTTT,CASSAKTGAGNTEAFF
TRBV2,TRBJ1-5,-,-,TGTGCCAGCAGTGATAAAAGAGGTCCCGGGCCGCTTAGGGTAGGCAATCAGCCCCAGCATTTT,CASSDKRGPGPLRVGNQPQHF
TRBV7-2,TRBJ1-3,-,-,TGTGCCAGCAGATCCCCGGGCGCTGGAAACACCATATATTTT,CASRSPGAGNTIYF
TRBV19,TRBJ2-7,-,-,TGTGCCAGTAGCCCACAGGGTCTCCACGAGCAGTACTTC,CASSPQGLHEQYF